This T cell receptor (beta chain) was observed in a study of control samples from healthy donors and cancer patients. There are 14 residues in the CDR3. Trimming stripped 7 bases from V and 1 base from J, with 10 bases between. In germline, CDR1 is KGHDR, CDR2 SFDVKD. Some clones are missing from TCRdb's copy, which holds only in-frame ones; the method was immunoSEQ multiplex PCR. The repertoire includes about 48,000 clones, 93% of them detected once, and about 20% sits in the top ten. What was sequenced was PBMCs. V usage is TRBV24-1 and J usage is TRBJ2-1, with a weak D call TRBD1 (5 bases). The TCR sequence derives from a woman between 45 and 65 years old with head and neck cancer. CDR3 nucleotides: TGTGCCACCAGGGGCAGGGCATCCTACAATGAGCAGTTCTTC. Its translation is CATRGRASYNEQFF.